These T cell receptor beta chains were read from a single sample in a study of shared clonotypes between healthy human individuals. Sequenced by immunoSEQ multiplex PCR; TCRdb stores in-frame clones only, minus some. The sample contains more than 1 million clones, 70% to 80% of which appear only once. The sequencing sample was made of memory CD4+ T cells from PBMCs. The receptors originated from a man aged 18 to 35 in good health. Some clones in this sample may be carry-over from other donors' samples. Each CDR3 is given with its conserved first and last residue. The D gene is left open where the match is weak.

len	v_gene	d_gene	CDR3aa
15	TRBV9	NA	CASSVEGFSNSPLHF
15	TRBV29-1	TRBD2	CSFGGTSENTDTQYF
12	TRBV28	TRBD1	CASSRGQGSAFF
11	TRBV19	NA	CASRQEDGYTF
15	TRBV7-2	TRBD1	CASSQDRGGYNEQFF
13	TRBV7-4	NA	CASSSRVPYEQYF
15	TRBV7-2	TRBD1	CASRSGQNSNQPQHF
14	TRBV7-9	NA	CASSFSVLEAEQYF
14	TRBV29-1	TRBD2	CSVGLAGHYNEQFF
13	TRBV2	NA	CASTGTVSSPLHF
13	TRBV29-1	NA	CSVAGARGEKLFF
12	TRBV2	NA	CASTSTWGEQYF
14	TRBV5-6	NA	CASSLGMPTDTQYF
14	TRBV7-2	TRBD2	CASSLGTSKNIQYF
16	TRBV5-1	NA	CASSSQTGTTNYGYTF
13	TRBV4-3	NA	CASSQELEFEQYF
12	TRBV10-2	NA	CASSLGEQPQHF
15	TRBV9	NA	CASSVRTAGANVLTF